One sample yielded the 16 T cell receptor beta chains listed below, sequenced in a study of T cell changes during pregnancy in multiple sclerosis. Produced via immunoSEQ multiplex PCR; TCRdb's table is partial and in-frame only. Among almost 40,000 clones listed, under 95% were seen once. The sample consisted of CD4+ T cells from peripheral blood mononuclear cells, taken in the second trimester of pregnancy. The receptors come from a female donor in good health, enrolled as a control in a pregnancy study.

J is TRBJ1-2 and V is TRBV7-6, with D maybe TRBD1 (6 bases). This CDR3 contains 15 residues. Germline CDR1 and CDR2: SGHVS and FNYEAQ. V was clipped by 4 bases and J by 0 bases, with 12 bases between them. This chain's CDR3 is CASSSEQGSNYGYTF. In DNA form, the CDR3 reads TGTGCCAGCAGCTCCGAACAGGGATCTAACTATGGCTACACCTTC. Based on the CDR3 plus reference TRBV7-6 and TRBJ1-2, the full variable domain is GAGVSQSPRYKVTKRGQDVALRCDPISGHVSLYWYRQALGQGPEFLTYFNYEAQQDKSGLPNDRFSAERPEGSISTLTIQRTEQRDSAMYRCASSSEQGSNYGYTFGSGTRLTVV.

The chain carries TRBV6-5 and TRBJ2-2, with D possibly TRBD1 on 6 matching bases. Trimming took 2 bases from V and 4 from J, leaving 11 bases between them. CDR1 is MNHEY and CDR2 is SVGAGI in the germline V gene. The CDR3 runs to 15 residues. CDR3: CASSYMDRITGELFF. The CDR3 DNA is TGTGCCAGCAGTTACATGGACAGAATCACCGGGGAGCTGTTTTTT.

The genes are TRBV4-2 and TRBJ1-2; 10 nucleotides agree with TRBD1. The germline V gene encodes CDR1 LGHNA and CDR2 YNFKEQ. The CDR3 is 14 amino acids. V gave up 4 bases and J gave up 6 bases; unmatched junction bases: 5. The CDR3 spells CASSPTGGRDGYTF. The DNA of the CDR3 is TGTGCCAGCAGCCCGACAGGGGGCCGGGATGGCTACACCTTC.

The gene calls are TRBV4-3 and TRBJ1-4; 7 bases line up with TRBD1. Germline V gene data show CDR1 as LGHNA and CDR2 as YSLEER. Trimming took 0 bases from V and 8 from J; bases not matched to a gene: 3. CDR3 length equals 14 residues. The CDR3 spells CASSQDRGWEKLFF. The CDR3 DNA is TGCGCCAGCAGCCAAGACAGGGGGTGGGAAAAACTGTTTTTT.

This clone was seen once. The J gene is TRBJ2-1, the V gene TRBV4-3; 13 nucleotides match TRBD2. CDR1 and CDR2 from the germline V gene are LGHNA and YSLEER. The ends lost 1 base at V and 4 bases at J; junction bases unmatched: 10. The CDR3 loop spans 19 amino acids. The CDR3 DNA is TGCGCCAGCAGCCAAGTTTGGGCCCCGGGACTAGCGGGGTACAATGAGCAGTTCTTC. Protein: CASSQVWAPGLAGYNEQFF.

The chain links TRBV27 to TRBJ1-2, with D possibly matching TRBD1 (5 bases). Germline V gene data show CDR1 as MNHEY and CDR2 as SMNVEV (reference sequence). The CDR3 sequence is 17 residues long. V lost 4 bases and J lost 7, with 25 bases in between. CDR3 bases: TGTGCCAGCAGTTCATCACTCCTGTCAATGGGGGGGGGTGGCTACACCTTC. Protein product: CASSSSLLSMGGGGYTF.

The chain couples TRBV6-5 to TRBJ1-2; the D gene is possibly TRBD1 (5 bases). Trimming took off 6 bases at V and 7 bases at J, with 15 bases between the two ends. The CDR3 loop spans 13 amino acids. Germline V CDR1 and CDR2: MNHEY, SVGAGI. The CDR3 DNA reads TGTGCCAGCAGAACGCGACAGTTAGGTGGCTACACCTTC. This translates into CASRTRQLGGYTF.

V is TRBV19 and J is TRBJ2-1; TRBD2 agrees at 8 bases. The germline gives CDR1 LNHDA, CDR2 SQIVND (reference sequence). J was trimmed by 2 bases and V by 5 bases; bases with no gene match: 8. CDR3 length: 16 residues. The CDR3 spells CASSFSLAGTYNEQFF. DNA of the CDR3: TGTGCCAGTAGTTTCTCTTTAGCGGGGACCTACAATGAGCAGTTCTTC. The entire variable domain, with the rest obtained from reference TRBV19 and TRBJ2-1, is as follows: DGGITQSPKYLFRKEGQNVTLSCEQNLNHDAMYWYRQDPGQGLRLIYYSQIVNDFQKGDIAEGYSVSREKKESFPLTVTSAQKNPTAFYLCASSFSLAGTYNEQFFGPGTRLTVL.

This clone qualifies as medium-sized (0.01 to 0.1%). The gene calls are TRBV30 and TRBJ1-2, with D tentatively TRBD1 (5 bases). CDR1 GTSNPN and CDR2 SVGIG come from the germline V gene (reference sequence). The CDR3 contains 15 residues. The ends were cut back, 3 bases at V and 4 bases at J, with 18 bases in the middle. The CDR3 nucleotides are TGTGCCTGGAGGGATTCACCCGGGGGAACCTATGGCTACACCTTC. Translated: CAWRDSPGGTYGYTF.

CDR3 loop: CASSSNYGYTF. CDR3 in DNA: TGTGCCAGCAGTTCAAACTATGGCTACACCTTC. The V gene is TRBV6-5, the J gene TRBJ1-2; D not certain. The CDR3 is 11 amino acids. Per the germline V gene, CDR1 is MNHEY and CDR2 is SVGAGI. Trimming took off 4 bases at V and 2 bases at J, with 2 bases between the two ends.

The V call is TRBV7-9, the J call TRBJ1-1; D possibly corresponds to TRBD1 (5 bases). This CDR3 comprises 15 residues. Germline values: CDR1 SEHNR, CDR2 FQNEAQ (reference sequence). The V and J ends lost 1 base and 2 bases respectively, with 11 bases between them. This chain's CDR3 is CASSLGTRINTEAFF. The CDR3 nucleotides read TGTGCCAGCAGCTTAGGGACAAGAATTAACACTGAAGCTTTCTTT. The complete variable domain, with remaining parts taken from reference TRBV7-9 and TRBJ1-1, reads DTGVSQNPRHKITKRGQNVTFRCDPISEHNRLYWYRQTLGQGPEFLTYFQNEAQLEKSRLLSDRFSAERPKGSFSTLEIQRTEQGDSAMYLCASSLGTRINTEAFFGQGTRLTVV.

The chain has TRBV20-1 and TRBJ1-2; D uncertain. Trimming removed 6 bases at V and 4 bases at J, with 9 bases between. This CDR3 spans 11 amino acids. The V gene's germline CDR1 is DFQATT and CDR2 SNEGSKA (reference sequence). The CDR3 spells CSAKEAYGYTF. In nucleotides, the CDR3 is TGCAGTGCCAAGGAGGCCTATGGCTACACCTTC.

The chain has TRBV5-8 and TRBJ2-7, with D possibly matching TRBD2 (5 bases). Trimming removed 1 base from V and 2 bases from J, with 16 bases in between. Per germline, CDR1 SGHTS and CDR2 YDEGEE. This CDR3 has 16 residues. Here the CDR3 DNA reads TGTGCCAGCAGCTTGAGGGCGGGTCTCGGCCCCTACGAGCAGTACTTC. As protein: CASSLRAGLGPYEQYF.

V gene TRBV7-9 combines with J gene TRBJ2-5, with TRBD1 as a possible D gene (5 bases). Between the trimmed V and J ends, which lost 4 bases and 3 bases, there was a span of 9 bases. The germline V gene has CDR1 SEHNR and CDR2 FQNEAQ (reference sequence). The CDR3 runs to 13 residues. CDR3 residues: CASSYTGEETQYF. The CDR3 DNA follows: TGTGCCAGCAGCTACACAGGAGAAGAGACCCAGTACTTC.

This chain links TRBV6-4 with TRBJ2-2; possibly TRBD1 for D (5 bases). V was shortened by 6 bases and J by 2 bases, with 10 bases between the two germline ends. CDR1 is MRHNA, CDR2 SNTAGT, per germline. This CDR3 spans 14 amino acids. Here the CDR3 DNA reads TGTGCCAGCAGATCACAGGCTAACACCGGGGAGCTGTTTTTT. Translated: CASRSQANTGELFF.

This rearrangement joins TRBV7-3 to TRBJ2-6; 9 bases align to TRBD1. The CDR3 is made up of 18 amino acids. Germline CDR1 SGHTA, CDR2 FQGTGA. The J segment lost 0 bases and the V segment lost 5 bases, leaving 8 bases of the junction unmatched. The CDR3 is CASSRTGAQLSGANVLTF. Written as DNA, the CDR3 is TGTGCCAGCAGCAGGACAGGGGCCCAGCTCTCTGGGGCCAACGTCCTGACTTTC.